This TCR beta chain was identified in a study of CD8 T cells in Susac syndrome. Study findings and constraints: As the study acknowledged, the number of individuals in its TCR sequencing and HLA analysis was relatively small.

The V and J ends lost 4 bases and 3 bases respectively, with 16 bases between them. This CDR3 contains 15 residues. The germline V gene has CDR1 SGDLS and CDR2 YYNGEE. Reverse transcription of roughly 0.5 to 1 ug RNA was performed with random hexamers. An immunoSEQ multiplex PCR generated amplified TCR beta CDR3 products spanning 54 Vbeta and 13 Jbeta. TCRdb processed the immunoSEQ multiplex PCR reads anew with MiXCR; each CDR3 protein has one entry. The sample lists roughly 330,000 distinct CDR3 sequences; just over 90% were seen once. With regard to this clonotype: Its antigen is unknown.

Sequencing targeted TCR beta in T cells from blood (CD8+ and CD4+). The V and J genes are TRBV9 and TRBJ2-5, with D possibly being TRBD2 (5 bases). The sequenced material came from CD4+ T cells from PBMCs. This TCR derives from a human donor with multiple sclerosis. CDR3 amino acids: CASSLPVGLEETQYF. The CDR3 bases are TGTGCCAGCAGCTTACCAGTAGGACTCGAAGAGACCCAGTACTTC.